In its sample, the clone carrying this T cell receptor beta chain was seen many times. This entry is derived from a study of T cells in Graves' hyperthyroidism and ophthalmopathy. Graves' hyperthyroidism is called stable when ophthalmopathy does not progress within 18 months. Thyroid ultrasound, orbital computed tomography, clinical symptoms, and serum thyroxine and TRAb underpinned diagnoses. Trimming took off 7 bases at V and 7 bases at J, with 5 bases between the two ends. Germline V lookup: CDR1 SNHLY, CDR2 FYNNEI. The CDR3 totals 10 residues. From RNA transcripts, TCR beta CDR3 regions were amplified. Initially, a first-round RT-PCR of the TCR CDR3 employed the HTBI primer set. TCRdb re-derived calls from the multiplex PCR reads in MiXCR, one entry per CDR3 protein. The repertoire consists of around 300,000 distinct CDR3 sequences, with roughly 13% occurring once and the leading ten covering 20% to 25%.

Material: blood. The V call is TRBV2, the J call TRBJ2-1; D not certain. This clonotype was sampled from a woman in her thirties with Graves' hyperthyroidism. CDR3 amino acids: CASTLNEQFF. Written as DNA, the CDR3 is TGTGCCAGCACGTTGAATGAGCAGTTCTTC.